The clone carrying this T cell receptor (beta chain) was counted between two and nine times. Its target is unknown. CD4+ naive, central memory, regulatory and stem cell-like memory subsets were isolated by sorting on CD45RO/CCR7/CD25/CD127/CD95/CD27. The sample belongs to a study of beta chain features in type 1 diabetes. General study findings and limits: A possible short-template PCR bias applies equally to patients and controls. TCRB CDR3 length was moderately but significantly reduced in all four CD4+ subsets of Type 1 diabetes patients.

Expressed TCRB transcripts were sequenced, since all the RNA that had been isolated was reverse transcribed. Profiling relied on immunoSEQ multiplex PCR, and the TCRdb table lists in-frame clones only, not all of them. In the table there are 500,000 to 850,000 clones, more than 12% of which are singletons. V lost 4 bases to trimming and J lost 3 bases; unmatched junction nucleotides: 11. CDR3 size: 17 residues. The germline V gene has CDR1 KGHSH and CDR2 LQKENI. V usage is TRBV18 and J usage is TRBJ2-1, with TRBD1 matching over 8 bases. Specimen: naive CD4+ T cells from blood. The TCR comes from a man in his late teens or twenties with type 1 diabetes. DNA for the CDR3: TGTGCCAGCTCACTTAACTCCGGGACAGGCCTCTACAATGAGCAGTTCTTC. It yields the protein CASSLNSGTGLYNEQFF.